Each of the 8 T cell receptor beta chains below was sequenced from the same sample in a study of cytomegalovirus exposure and HLA in healthy donors. It was with 60 Vbeta and 13 Jbeta primers that the PCR ran. Sequenced by immunoSEQ multiplex PCR; TCRdb stores in-frame clones only, minus some. The sample includes roughly 130,000 clones, around 71% of them seen just once. The sample comprised PBMCs. These receptors originate from an older woman in good health and CMV-seropositive.

The chain employs TRBV5-1 and TRBJ2-7; TRBD1 matches 9 bases. V shed 4 bases and J 1 base; nucleotides not matched to a gene: 3. This CDR3 comprises 14 residues. The germline V gene encodes CDR1 SGHRS and CDR2 YFSETQ. The CDR3 spells CASSRTGDSYEQYF. For the CDR3, the DNA is TGCGCCAGCAGCCGGACAGGGGATTCCTACGAGCAGTACTTC.

The CDR3 is CASSFGLQTYEQYF. The CDR3 DNA sequence: TGTGCCAGCAGTTTCGGACTCCAAACCTACGAGCAGTACTTC. This chain links TRBV6-5 with TRBJ2-7; D is perhaps TRBD2 (5 bases). CDR1 and CDR2 (germline): MNHEY, SVGAGI. This CDR3 spans 14 amino acids. With 4 bases removed from V and 2 bases from J, the gap between germline ends came to 12 bases.

This chain uses TRBV6-5 with TRBJ2-6; TRBD1 might be the D (6 bases). The CDR3 spans 14 residues. Germline CDR1 reads MNHEY; CDR2 reads SVGAGI. V lost 2 bases and J 10 bases, leaving 12 bases between the germline ends. CDR3 nucleotides: TGTGCCAGCAGTTACATCAGGGGAGATAACGTCCTGACTTTC. It encodes CASSYIRGDNVLTF.

CDR3 coding DNA: TGTGCCAGTAGTAGCCCCCCGAGTAGCGGGGTAACAGATACGCAGTATTTT. Translating it yields CASSSPPSSGVTDTQYF. The V and J genes are TRBV19 and TRBJ2-3; TRBD2 aligns across 8 bases. The CDR3 spans 17 residues. The germline V gene encodes CDR1 LNHDA and CDR2 SQIVND (reference sequence). V lost 4 bases to trimming and J lost 3 bases; unmatched junction nucleotides: 12.

The chain uses TRBV9 and TRBJ1-5; D is unresolved. V gave up 3 bases and J gave up 2 bases, with 15 bases separating them. The CDR3 runs 16 residues. Germline CDR1 and CDR2: SGDLS and YYNGEE. CDR3 bases: TGTGCCAGCAGCGCGACACCGATCATTGGCAATCAGCCCCAGCATTTT. Translation gives CASSATPIIGNQPQHF.

V and J are TRBV5-8 and TRBJ2-7; D might be TRBD2 (5 bases). V lost 4 bases and J lost 3, with 17 bases in between. This CDR3 has 15 amino acids. Per the germline V gene, CDR1 is SGHTS and CDR2 is YDEGEE. CDR3 nucleotides: TGTGCCAGCAGCCGATGGGTAGGAGAGGGCTACGAGCAGTACTTC. This translates into CASSRWVGEGYEQYF.

In its sample, this clone was seen a few times. The CDR3 protein is CASSLGGGSSYNSPLHF. CDR3 in DNA: TGTGCCAGCAGCTTAGGGGGGGGGAGCTCCTATAATTCACCCCTCCACTTT. This chain links TRBV13 with TRBJ1-6; tentatively, D is TRBD1 (5 bases). The CDR3 spans 17 residues. V lost 0 bases, J lost 0 bases, and 9 bases lay in between. Germline lookup yields CDR1 PRHDT and CDR2 FYEKMQ (reference sequence).

This sequence joins TRBV9 and TRBJ2-2, with 7 positions matching TRBD1. The CDR3 covers 16 residues. Trimming at V came to 4 bases and at J to 4 bases, leaving 10 bases not matched to a gene. The germline V gene encodes CDR1 SGDLS and CDR2 YYNGEE. The CDR3 bases are TGTGCCAGCAGCTCCCCTGGGGGACAGACCACCGGGGAGCTGTTTTTT. Its translation is CASSSPGGQTTGELFF.